The entry below gives a single T cell receptor beta chain sequence along with its context. These data are taken from a study of blood T cell repertoires in COVID-19. The repertoire was sequenced with immunoSEQ multiplex PCR; TCRdb's copy has only in-frame clones and lacks some. The table lists tens of thousands of clones, 78% of them singletons. V was clipped by 2 bases and J by 7 bases; unmatched bases: 6. CDR3 length equals 14 residues. Germline CDR1 reads SGHTA; CDR2 reads FQGNSA. This receptor was identified in a man between 65 and 80 years old with COVID-19, enrolled during active disease. The sample consisted of peripheral blood. The chain carries TRBV7-2 and TRBJ1-2; the match to TRBD1 covers 8 bases. CDR3 residues: CASSLISGGGGYTF. Written as DNA, the CDR3 is TGTGCCAGCAGCTTAATTTCAGGGGGCGGTGGCTACACCTTC.